Included here is one TCR beta chain sequence, with context. What it binds is not known. This sample stems from a study of regulatory T cells in long-lasting Graves disease. Across the study: Over 5 years of antithyroid drugs plus positive TSH receptor antibodies defined persistent Graves' disease.

With iRepertoire HTBI primers and Arm-PCR of CDR3 regions, TCR beta libraries were built. Via MiXCR, TCRdb re-called the multiplex PCR reads, giving one row per CDR3 protein. The sample carries some 420,000 distinct CDR3 sequences, under 25% recorded once. The CDR3 is 15 amino acids. Trimming stripped 0 bases from V and 1 base from J, with 7 bases between. Germline V lookup: CDR1 MNHEY, CDR2 SMNVEV (reference sequence). Time point: persistent/refractory GD, antithyroid drugs over 5 years with positive TRAb. After RNA was extracted from PBMCs, the TCR library was made from it. The study, taken as a whole, reports: Among samples with persistent disease, TRBV28, TRBJ1-2 and TRBJ2-5 were favored. Those with persistent Graves' had less TCR diversity than newly diagnosed patients.

The rearrangement links TRBV27 to TRBJ1-5; D unclear. The clonotype comes from a female donor with Graves disease. Material: peripheral blood mononuclear cells (PBMCs), obtained when the disease was refractory, from a patient treated with antithyroid drugs. In nucleotides, the CDR3 is TGTGCCAGCAGTTTATCGTATGACAGCAATCAGCCCCAGCATTTT. Amino acids: CASSLSYDSNQPQHF.